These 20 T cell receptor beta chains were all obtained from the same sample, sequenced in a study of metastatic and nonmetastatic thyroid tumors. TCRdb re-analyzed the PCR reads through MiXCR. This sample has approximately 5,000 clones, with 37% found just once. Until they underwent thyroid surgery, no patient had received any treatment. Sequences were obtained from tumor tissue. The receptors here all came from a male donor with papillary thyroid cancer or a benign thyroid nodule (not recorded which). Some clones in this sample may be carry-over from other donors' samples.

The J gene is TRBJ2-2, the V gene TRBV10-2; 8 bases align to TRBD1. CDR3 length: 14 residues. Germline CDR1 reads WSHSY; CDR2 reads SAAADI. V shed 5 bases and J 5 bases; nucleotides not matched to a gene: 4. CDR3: CASSWDRRTGELFF. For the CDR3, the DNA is TGCGCCAGCAGTTGGGACAGGAGGACCGGGGAGCTGTTTTTT.

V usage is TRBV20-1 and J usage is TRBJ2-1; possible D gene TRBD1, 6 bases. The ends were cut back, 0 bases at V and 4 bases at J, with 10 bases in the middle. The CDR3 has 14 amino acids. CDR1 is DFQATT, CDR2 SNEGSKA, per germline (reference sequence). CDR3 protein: CSARDRDKYNEQFF. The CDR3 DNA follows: TGCAGTGCTAGAGATCGGGACAAGTACAATGAGCAGTTCTTC.

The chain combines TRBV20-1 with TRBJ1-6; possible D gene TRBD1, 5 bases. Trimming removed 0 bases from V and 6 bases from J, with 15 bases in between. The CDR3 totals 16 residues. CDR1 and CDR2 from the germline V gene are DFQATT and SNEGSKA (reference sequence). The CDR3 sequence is CSARDLRGGVNSPLHF. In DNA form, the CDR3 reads TGCAGTGCTAGAGATTTGCGGGGGGGAGTTAATTCACCCCTCCACTTT.

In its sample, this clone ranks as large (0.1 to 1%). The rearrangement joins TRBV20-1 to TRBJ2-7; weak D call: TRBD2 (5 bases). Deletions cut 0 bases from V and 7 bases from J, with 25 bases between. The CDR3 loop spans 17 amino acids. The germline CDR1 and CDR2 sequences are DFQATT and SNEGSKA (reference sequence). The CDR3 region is CSARDTKGGSGSYEQYF. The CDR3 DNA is TGCAGTGCTAGAGATACCAAGGGTGGGAGTGGCTCTTATGAGCAGTACTTC.

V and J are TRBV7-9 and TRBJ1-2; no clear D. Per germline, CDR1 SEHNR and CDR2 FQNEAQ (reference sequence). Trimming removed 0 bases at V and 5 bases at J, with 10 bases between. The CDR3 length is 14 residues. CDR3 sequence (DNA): TGTGCCAGCAGCTTAGCCTCCCTATCATATGGCTACACCTTC. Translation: CASSLASLSYGYTF.

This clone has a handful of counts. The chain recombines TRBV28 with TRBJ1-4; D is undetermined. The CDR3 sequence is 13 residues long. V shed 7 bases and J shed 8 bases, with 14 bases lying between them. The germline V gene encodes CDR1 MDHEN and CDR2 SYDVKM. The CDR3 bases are TGTGCCAGCACTCGGGTAGTCGGAGAAAAACTGTTTTTT. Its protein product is CASTRVVGEKLFF. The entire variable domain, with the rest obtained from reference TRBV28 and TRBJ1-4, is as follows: DVKVTQSSRYLVKRTGEKVFLECVQDMDHENMFWYRQDPGLGLRLIYFSYDVKMKEKGDIPEGYSVSREKKERFSLILESASTNQTSMYLCASTRVVGEKLFFGSGTQLSVL.

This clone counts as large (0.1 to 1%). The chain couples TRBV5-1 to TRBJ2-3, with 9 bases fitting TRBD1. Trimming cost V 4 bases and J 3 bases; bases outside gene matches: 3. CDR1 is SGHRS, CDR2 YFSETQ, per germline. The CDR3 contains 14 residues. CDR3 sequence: CASSTGQGTDTQYF. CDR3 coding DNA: TGCGCCAGCAGCACGGGACAGGGAACAGATACGCAGTATTTT.

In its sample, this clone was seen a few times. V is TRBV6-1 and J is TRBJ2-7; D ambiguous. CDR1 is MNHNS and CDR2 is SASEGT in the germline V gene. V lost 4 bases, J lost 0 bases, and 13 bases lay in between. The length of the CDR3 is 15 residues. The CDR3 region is CASSAYTLSSYEQYF. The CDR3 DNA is TGTGCCAGCAGTGCATATACACTGAGCTCCTACGAGCAGTACTTC.

The CDR3 DNA sequence: TGCAGTGCTAGCCTTAGGGATCCGGGACACCACAACTATGGCTACACCTTC. Its translation: CSASLRDPGHHNYGYTF. The chain combines TRBV20-1 with TRBJ1-2; a possible D gene is TRBD1 (6 bases). The CDR3 contains 17 residues. Trimming removed 3 bases at V and 2 bases at J, with 22 bases between. Germline V gene sequence: CDR1 DFQATT, CDR2 SNEGSKA (reference sequence).

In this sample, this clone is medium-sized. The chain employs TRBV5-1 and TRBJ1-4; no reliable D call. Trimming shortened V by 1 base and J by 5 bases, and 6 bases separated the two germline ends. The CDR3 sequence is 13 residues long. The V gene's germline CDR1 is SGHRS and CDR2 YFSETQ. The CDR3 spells CASSLRQNEKLFF. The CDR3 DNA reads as TGCGCCAGCAGCTTGAGACAAAATGAAAAACTGTTTTTT.

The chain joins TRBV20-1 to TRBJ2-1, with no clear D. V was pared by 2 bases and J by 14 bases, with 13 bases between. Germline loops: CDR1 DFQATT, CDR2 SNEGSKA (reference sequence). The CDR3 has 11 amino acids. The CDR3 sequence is CSARQAPREFF. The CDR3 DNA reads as TGCAGTGCTAGACAGGCCCCAAGGGAGTTCTTC.

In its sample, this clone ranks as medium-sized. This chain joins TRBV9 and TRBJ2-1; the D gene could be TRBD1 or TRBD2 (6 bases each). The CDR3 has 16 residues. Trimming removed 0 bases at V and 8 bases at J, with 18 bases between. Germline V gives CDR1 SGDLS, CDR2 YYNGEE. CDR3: CASSVGGGPLTDEQFF. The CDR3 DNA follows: TGTGCCAGCAGCGTAGGAGGGGGGCCCCTTACAGATGAGCAGTTCTTC. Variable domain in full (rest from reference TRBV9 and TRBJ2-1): DSGVTQTPKHLITATGQRVTLRCSPRSGDLSVYWYQQSLDQGLQFLIQYYNGEERAKGNILERFSAQQFPDLHSELNLSSLELGDSALYFCASSVGGGPLTDEQFFGPGTRLTVL.

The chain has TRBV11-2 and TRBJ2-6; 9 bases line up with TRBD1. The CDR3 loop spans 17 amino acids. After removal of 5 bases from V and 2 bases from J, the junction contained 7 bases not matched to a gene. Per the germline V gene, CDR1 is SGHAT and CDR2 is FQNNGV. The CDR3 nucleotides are TGTGCCAGCAGCCCCGGACAGGGGAAGACTGGGGCCAACGTCCTGACTTTC. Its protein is CASSPGQGKTGANVLTF.

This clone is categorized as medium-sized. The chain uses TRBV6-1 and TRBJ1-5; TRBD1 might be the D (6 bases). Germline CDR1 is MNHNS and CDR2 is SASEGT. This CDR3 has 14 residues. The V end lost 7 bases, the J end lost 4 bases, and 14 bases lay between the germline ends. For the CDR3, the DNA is TGTGCCAGCACCGAAGGACAGCGAAATCAGCCCCAGCATTTT. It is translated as CASTEGQRNQPQHF.

CDR3 nucleotide sequence: TGTGCCAGTAGGGGGTCAACCTACGAGCAGTACTTC. Its protein is CASRGSTYEQYF. The genes are TRBV7-6 and TRBJ2-7, with D maybe TRBD1 (6 bases). This CDR3 is built from 12 residues. Germline CDR1 is SGHVS and CDR2 is FNYEAQ. The germline V and J ends were trimmed by 9 bases and 2 bases, with 11 bases remaining between them.

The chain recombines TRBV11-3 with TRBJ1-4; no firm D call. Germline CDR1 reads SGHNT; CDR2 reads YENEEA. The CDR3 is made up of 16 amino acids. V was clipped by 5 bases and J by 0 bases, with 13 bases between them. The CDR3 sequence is CASSHGISATNEKLFF. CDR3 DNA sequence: TGTGCCAGCAGCCACGGGATATCTGCAACTAATGAAAAACTGTTTTTT.

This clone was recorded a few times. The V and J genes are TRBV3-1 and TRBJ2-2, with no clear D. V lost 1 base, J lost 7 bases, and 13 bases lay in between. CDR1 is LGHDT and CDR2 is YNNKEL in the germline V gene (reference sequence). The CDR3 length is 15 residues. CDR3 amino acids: CASSQGFGWVGELFF. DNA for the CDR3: TGTGCCAGCAGCCAAGGGTTTGGCTGGGTCGGGGAGCTGTTTTTT.

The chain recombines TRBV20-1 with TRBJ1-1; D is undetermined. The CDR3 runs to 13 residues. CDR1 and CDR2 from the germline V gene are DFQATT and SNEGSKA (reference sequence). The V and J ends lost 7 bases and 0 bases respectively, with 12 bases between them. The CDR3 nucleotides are TGCAGTGTCAGTCCGGGAATGAACACTGAAGCTTTCTTT. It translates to CSVSPGMNTEAFF.

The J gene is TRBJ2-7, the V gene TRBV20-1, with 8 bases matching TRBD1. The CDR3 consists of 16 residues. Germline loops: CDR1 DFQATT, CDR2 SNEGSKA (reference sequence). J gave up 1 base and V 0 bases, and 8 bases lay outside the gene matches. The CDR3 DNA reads TGCAGTGCTAGAGAAGGTGGCACAGGGGGATCCTACGAGCAGTACTTC. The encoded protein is CSAREGGTGGSYEQYF.

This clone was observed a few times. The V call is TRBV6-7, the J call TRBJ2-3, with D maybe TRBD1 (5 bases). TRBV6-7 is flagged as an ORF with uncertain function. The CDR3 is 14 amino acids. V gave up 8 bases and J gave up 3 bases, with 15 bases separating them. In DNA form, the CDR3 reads TGTGCCAGCGACGACCAGGGTCCGACAGATACGCAGTATTTT. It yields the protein CASDDQGPTDTQYF.